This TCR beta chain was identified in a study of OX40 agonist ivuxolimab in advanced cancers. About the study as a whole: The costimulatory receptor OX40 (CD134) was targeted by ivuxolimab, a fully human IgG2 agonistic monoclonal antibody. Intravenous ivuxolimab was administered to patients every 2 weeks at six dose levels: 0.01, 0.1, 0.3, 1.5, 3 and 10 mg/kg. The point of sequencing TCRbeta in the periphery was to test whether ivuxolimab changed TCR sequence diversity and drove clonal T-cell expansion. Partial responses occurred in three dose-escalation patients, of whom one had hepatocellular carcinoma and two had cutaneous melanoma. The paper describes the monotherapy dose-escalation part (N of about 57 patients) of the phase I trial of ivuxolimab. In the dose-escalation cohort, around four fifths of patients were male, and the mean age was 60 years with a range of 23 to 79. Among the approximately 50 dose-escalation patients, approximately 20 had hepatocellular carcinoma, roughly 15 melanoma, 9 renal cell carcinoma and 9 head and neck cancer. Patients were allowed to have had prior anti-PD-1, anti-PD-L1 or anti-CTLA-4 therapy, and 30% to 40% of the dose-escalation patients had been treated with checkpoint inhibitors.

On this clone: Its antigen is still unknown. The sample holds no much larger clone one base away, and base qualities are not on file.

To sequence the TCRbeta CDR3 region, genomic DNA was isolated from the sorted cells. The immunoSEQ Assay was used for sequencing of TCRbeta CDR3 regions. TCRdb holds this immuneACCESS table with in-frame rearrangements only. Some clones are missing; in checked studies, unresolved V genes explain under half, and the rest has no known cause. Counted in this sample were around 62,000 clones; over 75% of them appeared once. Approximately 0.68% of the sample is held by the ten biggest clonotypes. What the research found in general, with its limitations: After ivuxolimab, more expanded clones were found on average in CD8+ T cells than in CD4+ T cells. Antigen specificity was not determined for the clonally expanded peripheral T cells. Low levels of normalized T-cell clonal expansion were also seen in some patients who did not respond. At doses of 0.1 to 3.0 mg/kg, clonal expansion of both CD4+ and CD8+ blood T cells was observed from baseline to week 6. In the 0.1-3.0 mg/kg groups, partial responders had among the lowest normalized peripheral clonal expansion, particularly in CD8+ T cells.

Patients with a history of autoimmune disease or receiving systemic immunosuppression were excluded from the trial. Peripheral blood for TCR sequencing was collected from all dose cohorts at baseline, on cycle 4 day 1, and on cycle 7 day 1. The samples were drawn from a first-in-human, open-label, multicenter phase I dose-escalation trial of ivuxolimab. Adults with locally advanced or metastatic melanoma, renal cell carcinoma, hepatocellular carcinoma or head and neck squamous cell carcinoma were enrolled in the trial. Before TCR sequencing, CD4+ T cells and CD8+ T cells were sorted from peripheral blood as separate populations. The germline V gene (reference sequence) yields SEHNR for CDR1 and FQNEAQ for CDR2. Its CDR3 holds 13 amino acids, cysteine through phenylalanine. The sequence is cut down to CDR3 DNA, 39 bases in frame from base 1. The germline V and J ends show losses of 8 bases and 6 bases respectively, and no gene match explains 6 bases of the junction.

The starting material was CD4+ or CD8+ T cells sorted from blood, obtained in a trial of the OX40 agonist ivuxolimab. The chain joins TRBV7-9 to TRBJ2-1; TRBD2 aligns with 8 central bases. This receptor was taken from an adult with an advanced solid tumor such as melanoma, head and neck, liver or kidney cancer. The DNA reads TGTGCCAGCCATCGGACTAGCAGCAATGAGCAGTTCTTC. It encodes CASHRTSSNEQFF.